This TCR beta chain is drawn from a study of blood T cell repertoires in COVID-19. Per the authors' pipeline: Reference gene primer amplification gave estimated nucleated cell counts. The data were produced by immunoSEQ multiplex PCR, yet TCRdb's version contains in-frame clones alone and is incomplete. V and J calls and clone size are as listed in that table; D and trimming were resolved from the DNA. Of tens of thousands of clones in the sample, more than 80% were seen once. By proportion, this clone is large. With V trimmed by 0 bases and J by 7 bases, 9 bases remained unmatched. The CDR3 covers 17 residues. Germline values: CDR1 MGHRA, CDR2 YSYEKL.

The chain is built from TRBV4-1 and TRBJ2-2, with 9 bases aligning to TRBD1. The sequenced sample was peripheral blood. The TCR comes from a man aged 50-59 years with active or convalescent COVID-19. The CDR3 coding sequence is TGCGCCAGCAGCCAAGAGGCAGGACAGGGGTTCGGCGGGGAGCTGTTTTTT. As protein: CASSQEAGQGFGGELFF.